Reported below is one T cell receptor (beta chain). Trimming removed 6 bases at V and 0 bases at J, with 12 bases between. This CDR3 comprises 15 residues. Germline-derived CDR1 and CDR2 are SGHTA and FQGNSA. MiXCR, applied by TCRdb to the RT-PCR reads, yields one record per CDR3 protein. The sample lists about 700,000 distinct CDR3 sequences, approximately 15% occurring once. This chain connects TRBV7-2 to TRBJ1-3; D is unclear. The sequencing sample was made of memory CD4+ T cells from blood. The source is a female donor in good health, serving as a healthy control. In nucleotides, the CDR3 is TGTGCCAGCAGACCCGACGGCAACTCTGGAAACACCATATATTTT. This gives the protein CASRPDGNSGNTIYF.